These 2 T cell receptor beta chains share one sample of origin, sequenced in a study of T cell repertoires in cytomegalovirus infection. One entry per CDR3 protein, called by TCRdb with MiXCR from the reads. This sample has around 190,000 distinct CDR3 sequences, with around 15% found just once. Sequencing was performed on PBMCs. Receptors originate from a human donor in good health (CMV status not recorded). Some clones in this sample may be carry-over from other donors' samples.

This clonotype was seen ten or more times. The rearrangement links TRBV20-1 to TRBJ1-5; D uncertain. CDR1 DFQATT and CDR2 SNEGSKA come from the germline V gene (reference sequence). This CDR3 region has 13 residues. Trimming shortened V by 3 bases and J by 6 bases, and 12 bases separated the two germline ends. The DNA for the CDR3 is TGCAGTGCTAGTCGGGAGTTAGCTCAGCCCCAGCATTTT. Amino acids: CSASRELAQPQHF.

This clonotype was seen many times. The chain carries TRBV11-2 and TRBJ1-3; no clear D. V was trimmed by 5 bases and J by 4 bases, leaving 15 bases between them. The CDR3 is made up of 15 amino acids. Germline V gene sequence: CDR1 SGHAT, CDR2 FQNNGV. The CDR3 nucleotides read TGTGCCAGCAGCAGTGAGGCTGGGAGGGGAAACACCATATATTTT. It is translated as CASSSEAGRGNTIYF.